This T cell receptor beta chain came from a study of T cell changes during pregnancy in multiple sclerosis. Using immunoSEQ multiplex PCR, the repertoire was profiled, and TCRdb retains in-frame clones only, with some absent. There are 65,000 to 90,000 clones in the sample; almost 95% occur only once, and less than 3.5% lies in the top ten. This CDR3 is 17 amino acids long. CDR1 LNHDA and CDR2 SQIVND come from the germline V gene (reference sequence). The ends were cut back, 7 bases at V and 0 bases at J, with 21 bases in the middle. The starting material was peripheral blood, obtained in the third trimester of pregnancy. This TCR was recovered from a female donor in good health, enrolled as a control in a pregnancy study. The chain has TRBV19 and TRBJ1-1; D might be TRBD1 (6 bases). CDR3 loop: CASKGLAWTEMNTEAFF. In DNA form, the CDR3 reads TGTGCCAGTAAGGGTCTTGCGTGGACAGAGATGAACACTGAAGCTTTCTTT.